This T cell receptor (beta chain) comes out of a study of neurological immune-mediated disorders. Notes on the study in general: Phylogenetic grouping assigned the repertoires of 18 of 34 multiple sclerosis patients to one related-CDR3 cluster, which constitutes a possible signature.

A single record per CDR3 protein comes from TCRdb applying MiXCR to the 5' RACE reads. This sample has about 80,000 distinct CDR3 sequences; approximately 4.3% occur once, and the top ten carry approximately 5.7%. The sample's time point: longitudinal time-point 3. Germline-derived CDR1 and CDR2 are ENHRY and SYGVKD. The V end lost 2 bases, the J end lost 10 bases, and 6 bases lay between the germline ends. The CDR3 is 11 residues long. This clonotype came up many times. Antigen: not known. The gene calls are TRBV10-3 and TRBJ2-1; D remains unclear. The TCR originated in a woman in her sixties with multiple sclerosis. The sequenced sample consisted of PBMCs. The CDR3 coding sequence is TGTGCCATCAGTGAGCTCAGGGAGCAGTTCTTC. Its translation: CAISELREQFF.